This TCR beta chain was identified during a study of T cell responses to AZD1222 COVID-19 vaccine. Study summary: Some second doses came at about 4 weeks and others at about 12 weeks; these were pooled. Study-wide results and limits: Only a handful of AZD1222 recipients, about six in all, had baseline seropositivity. Spike-specific TCR breadth and depth both grew after two AZD1222 doses. Mostly white British, mostly female donors; authors suggested clonal diversity may be underestimated.

Produced via immunoSEQ multiplex PCR; TCRdb's table is partial and in-frame only. The table shows roughly 100,000 clones, with more than 70% occurring only once. CDR1 is LNHDA, CDR2 SQIVND, per germline (reference sequence). V gave up 4 bases and J gave up 3 bases, with 13 bases separating them. The CDR3 has 14 residues. Note on this clone: No antigen is known for it.

This specimen was peripheral blood, taken on day 0 of AZD1222 vaccination. The V and J genes are TRBV19 and TRBJ2-7, with D uncertain. The sequence was collected from an adult in good health. CDR3 residues: CASSKAVEYYEQYF. CDR3 nucleotides: TGTGCCAGTAGTAAGGCAGTAGAATACTACGAGCAGTACTTC.